Sequencing of this T cell receptor (beta chain) was carried out in a study of shared clonotypes between healthy human individuals. For this clone: The antigen remains unidentified.

This CDR3 contains 15 residues. Trimming removed 2 bases from V and 2 bases from J, with 11 bases in between. Germline V lookup: CDR1 MDHEN, CDR2 SYDVKM. Overall study findings and caveats: Memory subsets had estimated richness that was generally smaller than that of naive subsets.

Repertoires were generated with immunoSEQ multiplex PCR, while TCRdb's copy carries only in-frame clones and drops some. The sample comprises 2 million to 2.5 million clones, 90% to 95% of which are singletons, and under 0.45% rests with the top ten. This rearrangement joins TRBV28 to TRBJ2-3; D is unclear. The source of this sequence is a young man in good health. Some clones in this sample may be carry-over from other donors' samples. Input material: naive CD4+ T cells from PBMCs. Subset denoted: CD45RA+ positively selected. CDR3 residues: CASSLERTFTDTQYF. CDR3 in DNA: TGTGCCAGCAGTTTAGAGAGGACCTTCACAGATACGCAGTATTTT.